This T cell receptor beta chain was recorded in a study of blood T cell repertoires in COVID-19. Study-level information: The origin of the acute and convalescent COVID-19 samples was the United States, Italy and Spain. Sources were T cells, B-cell-depleted T cells, or PBMCs; the material itself was cDNA or gDNA.

Using immunoSEQ multiplex PCR, the repertoire was profiled, and TCRdb retains in-frame clones only, with some absent. In the table there are some 270,000 clones, approximately 91% of which are singletons. Germline V gene lookup returns CDR1 SGDLS and CDR2 YYNGEE. V was cut by 4 bases and J by 6 bases, with 10 bases left in between. The CDR3 loop spans 13 amino acids. V and J are TRBV9 and TRBJ1-4, with D perhaps TRBD1 (6 bases). This TCR was sampled from a woman aged 40 to 50 who had recovered from COVID-19. Input material: PBMCs or T cells enriched from blood (not recorded which). The CDR3 sequence is CASSNRDHEKLFF. The CDR3 DNA reads as TGTGCCAGCAGCAACAGGGACCATGAAAAACTGTTTTTT.